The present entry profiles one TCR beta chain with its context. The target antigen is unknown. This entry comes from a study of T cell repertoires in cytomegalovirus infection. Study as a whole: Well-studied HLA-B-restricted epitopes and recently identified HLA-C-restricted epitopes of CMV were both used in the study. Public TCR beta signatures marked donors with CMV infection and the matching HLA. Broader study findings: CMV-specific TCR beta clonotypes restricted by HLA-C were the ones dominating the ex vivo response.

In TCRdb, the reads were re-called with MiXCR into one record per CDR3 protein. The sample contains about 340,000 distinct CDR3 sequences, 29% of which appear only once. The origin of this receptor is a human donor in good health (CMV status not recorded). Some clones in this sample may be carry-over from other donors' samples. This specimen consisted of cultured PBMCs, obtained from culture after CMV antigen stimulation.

The CDR3 region is CASSRTGNYEQYF. The CDR3 DNA reads as TGTGCCAGCAGCCGGACAGGGAACTACGAGCAGTACTTC. The chain joins TRBV6-5 to TRBJ2-7; TRBD1 matches at 8 bases. The germline CDR1 and CDR2 sequences are MNHEY and SVGAGI. Trimming took 6 bases from V and 3 from J; bases not matched to a gene: 4. This CDR3 region has 13 residues.